One sample yielded the 27 T cell receptor beta chains listed below, sequenced in a study of cytomegalovirus exposure and HLA in healthy donors. The PCR used 60 Vbeta and 13 Jbeta primers. Using immunoSEQ multiplex PCR, the repertoire was profiled, and TCRdb retains in-frame clones only, with some absent. The profile shows 150,000 to 200,000 clones, 80% of them singletons. The sequencing input was PBMCs. All receptors derive from a man aged 25-45 years in good health and CMV-seropositive.

This clone was seen once. J is TRBJ2-3 and V is TRBV14; 10 bases line up with TRBD2. This CDR3 is built from 14 residues. V gave up 6 bases and J gave up 3 bases; unmatched junction bases: 3. Germline V CDR1 and CDR2: SGHDN, FVKESK. The CDR3 reads CASRPSGSTDTQYF. Here the CDR3 DNA reads TGTGCCAGCAGGCCTAGCGGGAGTACAGATACGCAGTATTTT.

The rearrangement links TRBV5-1 to TRBJ2-1; TRBD2 is a possible D gene (7 bases). The CDR3 runs 14 residues. Trimming removed 4 bases from V and 7 bases from J, with 15 bases in between. Germline lookup yields CDR1 SGHRS and CDR2 YFSETQ. The CDR3 protein is CASSNGGPGNEQFF. In DNA form, the CDR3 reads TGCGCCAGCAGCAACGGGGGGCCAGGGAATGAGCAGTTCTTC.

On this clone itself: The junction differs from germline at one of its ends, possibly a read error. J is TRBJ1-2 and V is TRBV27; possibly TRBD1 for D (6 bases). The CDR3 spans 12 residues. The germline gives CDR1 MNHEY, CDR2 SMNVEV (reference sequence). This CDR3 reads CASSPMDRPLFF. DNA of the CDR3: TGTGCCAGCAGCCCGATGGACAGACCTCTTTTCTTC.

This clone was picked up one time. The chain joins TRBV19 to TRBJ1-4; D gene uncertain. Trimming left V 2 bases short and J 0 bases short, with 4 bases between. The germline gives CDR1 LNHDA, CDR2 SQIVND (reference sequence). The CDR3 is made up of 14 amino acids. In nucleotides, the CDR3 is TGTGCCAGTAGTATACAGACAACTAATGAAAAACTGTTTTTT. This gives the protein CASSIQTTNEKLFF.

V gene TRBV9 combines with J gene TRBJ1-3; a possible D gene is TRBD1 (5 bases). The CDR3 has 14 residues. V shed 0 bases and J shed 3 bases, with 7 bases lying between them. Germline values: CDR1 SGDLS, CDR2 YYNGEE. As DNA, the CDR3 is TGTGCCAGCAGCGTAGCCACAGGTGGAAACACCATATATTTT. Residues: CASSVATGGNTIYF.

The rearrangement uses TRBV7-2 and TRBJ1-5; no clear D gene. The CDR3 is made up of 13 amino acids. Deletions cut 5 bases from V and 6 bases from J, with 11 bases between. Germline V gives CDR1 SGHTA, CDR2 FQGNSA. The CDR3: CASSPDGVQPQHF. In nucleotides, the CDR3 is TGTGCCAGCAGCCCCGACGGGGTTCAGCCCCAGCATTTT.

The chain couples TRBV28 to TRBJ2-6; the match to TRBD1 covers 8 bases. Germline CDR1 reads MDHEN; CDR2 reads SYDVKM. The V and J ends lost 6 bases and 0 bases, in that order; junction bases with no gene match: 7. This CDR3 has 17 amino acids. In nucleotides, the CDR3 is TGTGCCAGCAGCCGCAGGGGGCCTAGCTCTGGGGCCAACGTCCTGACTTTC. It translates to CASSRRGPSSGANVLTF. Drawing the rest from reference TRBV28 and TRBJ2-6, the complete variable domain is DVKVTQSSRYLVKRTGEKVFLECVQDMDHENMFWYRQDPGLGLRLIYFSYDVKMKEKGDIPEGYSVSREKKERFSLILESASTNQTSMYLCASSRRGPSSGANVLTFGAGSRLTVL.

The rearrangement uses TRBV10-3 and TRBJ1-4; 8 nucleotides agree with TRBD1. There are 13 residues in the CDR3. Per germline, CDR1 ENHRY and CDR2 SYGVKD. V was pared by 6 bases and J by 4 bases, with 1 base of the junction left unmatched. CDR3 sequence (DNA): TGTGCCATCAGGGGACAGGTTAATGAAAAACTGTTTTTT. This encodes CAIRGQVNEKLFF.

The chain links TRBV2 to TRBJ1-5, with D possibly matching TRBD1 (5 bases). Trimming left V 7 bases short and J 7 bases short, with 14 bases between. CDR1 is SNHLY, CDR2 FYNNEI, per germline. The CDR3 consists of 13 residues. CDR3 sequence (DNA): TGTGCCAGCATGATCCGGCGGGGGCAGCCCCAGCATTTT. Translating it yields CASMIRRGQPQHF.

This chain uses TRBV5-6 with TRBJ1-6, with TRBD1 identical over 7 bases. Unmatched junction bases numbered 10, after V lost 3 bases and J lost 7 bases. The CDR3 contains 16 residues. CDR1 SGHDT and CDR2 YYEEEE come from the germline V gene. For the CDR3, the DNA is TGTGCCAGCAGCTCAAGGTCCGGGACAGCGAATTCACCCCTCCACTTT. Protein product: CASSSRSGTANSPLHF.

V and J are TRBV5-4 and TRBJ2-5; 9 bases align to TRBD2. V shed 9 bases, J shed 5 bases, and the junction held 14 bases outside the gene matches. The CDR3 spans 15 residues. The germline V gene has CDR1 SGHNT and CDR2 YYREEE (reference sequence). The CDR3 reads CATQRVAGEGETQYF. For the CDR3, the DNA is TGTGCCACCCAGCGGGTAGCGGGGGAGGGGGAGACCCAGTACTTC.

The V and J genes are TRBV6-1 and TRBJ2-7; 8 bases agree with TRBD2. CDR1 MNHNS and CDR2 SASEGT come from the germline V gene. The V segment lost 7 bases and the J segment 5 bases; nucleotides outside the gene matches: 13. The CDR3 spans 15 residues. For the CDR3, the DNA is TGTGCCAGCAAATTGGCGGGAGGTGGTAGCGACGAGCAGTACTTC. Its protein is CASKLAGGGSDEQYF.

The chain employs TRBV18 and TRBJ1-5; D unresolved. This CDR3 is 15 amino acids long. Germline V gene data show CDR1 as KGHSH and CDR2 as LQKENI. The ends were cut back, 4 bases at V and 0 bases at J, with 10 bases in the middle. The CDR3 nucleotides read TGTGCCAGCTCACAGGCGGCTGATAGCAATCAGCCCCAGCATTTT. It encodes CASSQAADSNQPQHF.

J is TRBJ2-1 and V is TRBV5-1; maybe TRBD1 (6 bases). Germline V CDR1 and CDR2: SGHRS, YFSETQ. The CDR3 covers 14 residues. V shed 5 bases and J shed 2 bases, with 11 bases lying between them. The CDR3 here is CASSRQEAYNEQFF. CDR3 DNA sequence: TGCGCCAGCAGTCGACAGGAAGCCTACAATGAGCAGTTCTTC. The full variable domain, with the rest looked up from reference TRBV5-1 and TRBJ2-1, is KAGVTQTPRYLIKTRGQQVTLSCSPISGHRSVSWYQQTPGQGLQFLFEYFSETQRNKGNFPGRFSGRQFSNSRSEMNVSTLELGDSALYLCASSRQEAYNEQFFGPGTRLTVL.

The V gene is TRBV7-7, the J gene TRBJ2-5; TRBD1 matches 9 bases. The CDR3 totals 13 residues. Germline assignment: CDR1 SSHAT and CDR2 FNYEAQ (reference sequence). V lost 3 bases, J lost 4 bases, and 0 bases stayed unmatched. The CDR3 sequence is CASSLDRGETQYF. As DNA, the CDR3 is TGTGCCAGCAGCTTGGACAGGGGAGAGACCCAGTACTTC.

This clone was detected once. V usage is TRBV18 and J usage is TRBJ1-3; D remains ambiguous. CDR1 and CDR2 from the germline V gene are KGHSH and LQKENI. V was pared by 1 base and J by 0 bases, with 10 bases between. The CDR3 contains 16 residues. The CDR3, as DNA: TGTGCCAGCTCACCACAGGCGGGTGACTCTGGAAACACCATATATTTT. It specifies CASSPQAGDSGNTIYF. The full variable domain, completed using reference TRBV18 and TRBJ1-3, is NAGVMQNPRHLVRRRGQEARLRCSPMKGHSHVYWYRQLPEEGLKFMVYLQKENIIDESGMPKERFSAEFPKEGPSILRIQQVVRGDSAAYFCASSPQAGDSGNTIYFGEGSWLTVV.

The chain carries TRBV18 and TRBJ2-1, with 8 bases aligning to TRBD2. The CDR3 extends over 16 amino acids. Germline V CDR1 and CDR2: KGHSH, LQKENI. Trimming took 0 bases from V and 7 from J; bases not matched to a gene: 8. DNA of the CDR3: TGTGCCAGCTCACCACCGAACGGGGGGGTTAAAAATGAGCAGTTCTTC. Translation gives CASSPPNGGVKNEQFF.

The chain has TRBV28 and TRBJ2-7; TRBD1 agrees at 7 bases. Germline CDR1 reads MDHEN; CDR2 reads SYDVKM. J was trimmed by 5 bases and V by 5 bases; bases with no gene match: 9. This CDR3 is built from 14 residues. The CDR3 DNA sequence: TGTGCCAGCAGTATTATAGCCAGGGGGAACGAGCAGTACTTC. Its translation is CASSIIARGNEQYF.

This clone was observed a few times. The V call is TRBV9, the J call TRBJ2-7; TRBD2 is a possible D gene (6 bases). This CDR3 contains 16 residues. V was clipped by 0 bases and J by 2 bases, with 15 bases between them. Germline V lookup: CDR1 SGDLS, CDR2 YYNGEE. CDR3 in DNA: TGTGCCAGCAGCGTAGGTGGGTCGGGGGTAGCCTACGAGCAGTACTTC. It encodes CASSVGGSGVAYEQYF.

V is TRBV11-2 and J is TRBJ2-1; D may be TRBD2 (6 bases). Germline assignment: CDR1 SGHAT and CDR2 FQNNGV. Trimming removed 1 base at V and 9 bases at J, with 13 bases between. The CDR3 contains 14 residues. The CDR3 DNA follows: TGTGCCAGCAGCTTAGCCGGAGGGCACGCTGAGCAGTTCTTC. Amino acids: CASSLAGGHAEQFF.

The V gene is TRBV7-6, the J gene TRBJ2-1, with TRBD2 matching 10 bases. Per the germline V gene, CDR1 is SGHVS and CDR2 is FNYEAQ. The V and J ends lost 1 base and 1 base, in that order; junction bases with no gene match: 1. The CDR3 is made up of 16 amino acids. This CDR3 reads CASSLVLAGSYNEQFF. In DNA form, the CDR3 reads TGTGCCAGCAGCTTAGTACTAGCGGGATCCTACAATGAGCAGTTCTTC.

The V and J genes are TRBV7-2 and TRBJ1-4; D might be TRBD1 (6 bases). The CDR3 is 15 residues long. V lost 2 bases, J lost 0 bases, and 7 bases lay in between. CDR1 SGHTA and CDR2 FQGNSA come from the germline V gene. CDR3 sequence (DNA): TGTGCCAGCAGCTTAACAGGGCCAACTAATGAAAAACTGTTTTTT. Translation gives CASSLTGPTNEKLFF.

A single count supports this clone. V is TRBV19 and J is TRBJ1-6; D not certain. The V end lost 6 bases, the J end lost 0 bases, and 6 bases lay between the germline ends. Germline V gives CDR1 LNHDA, CDR2 SQIVND (reference sequence). The CDR3 loop spans 14 amino acids. The CDR3 sequence is CASRGSSYNSPLHF. CDR3 DNA: TGTGCCAGTAGGGGGAGCTCCTATAATTCACCCCTCCACTTT.

This clone came up a few times. The chain links TRBV2 to TRBJ2-1; TRBD2 matches 7 bases. The length of the CDR3 is 16 residues. CDR1 and CDR2 (germline): SNHLY, FYNNEI. J gave up 3 bases and V 7 bases, and 12 bases lay outside the gene matches. CDR3 in amino acids: CASKISSGGFYNEQFF. In nucleotides, the CDR3 is TGTGCCAGCAAGATCTCGTCGGGAGGCTTCTACAATGAGCAGTTCTTC. The full variable domain, with the rest looked up from reference TRBV2 and TRBJ2-1, is EPEVTQTPSHQVTQMGQEVILRCVPISNHLYFYWYRQILGQKVEFLVSFYNNEISEKSEIFDDQFSVERPDGSNFTLKIRSTKLEDSAMYFCASKISSGGFYNEQFFGPGTRLTVL.

The CDR3: CASSQGAPLNEKLFF. The CDR3 DNA is TGTGCCAGCAGCCAAGGCGCACCCCTTAATGAAAAACTGTTTTTT. The chain uses TRBV14 and TRBJ1-4; D is ambiguous. Germline-derived CDR1 and CDR2 are SGHDN and FVKESK. CDR3 length: 15 amino acids. V shed 1 base and J shed 4 bases, with 10 bases lying between them. The variable domain in full, completed from reference TRBV14 and TRBJ1-4, reads EAGVTQFPSHSVIEKGQTVTLRCDPISGHDNLYWYRRVMGKEIKFLLHFVKESKQDESGMPNNRFLAERTGGTYSTLKVQPAELEDSGVYFCASSQGAPLNEKLFFGSGTQLSVL.

This CDR3 reads CASSAGGYTGELFF. For the CDR3, the DNA is TGTGCCAGCAGTGCGGGGGGTTACACCGGGGAGCTGTTTTTT. V is TRBV6-1 and J is TRBJ2-2; 7 nucleotides agree with TRBD2. CDR3 size: 14 residues. J gave up 3 bases and V 4 bases, and 2 bases lay outside the gene matches. Germline V gene data show CDR1 as MNHNS and CDR2 as SASEGT.

In its sample, this clone was seen a few times. The V call is TRBV2, the J call TRBJ1-2, with TRBD1 matching 7 bases. Germline CDR1 is SNHLY and CDR2 is FYNNEI. CDR3 length: 14 residues. Trimming removed 7 bases from V and 4 bases from J; junction bases left unmatched: 9. The CDR3 loop is CASIFGQDLYGYTF. The CDR3 DNA sequence: TGTGCCAGCATCTTTGGACAGGATCTCTATGGCTACACCTTC.